The 28 T cell receptor beta chains in this list originate from one sample, sequenced in a study of beta chain features in type 1 diabetes. The isolated RNA, all of it, was reverse transcribed, so expressed TCRB transcripts were what got sequenced. Assay: immunoSEQ multiplex PCR; the TCRdb copy retains only in-frame clones and omits some. The sample lists some 160,000 clones; approximately 10% were seen once. Points from the study as a whole: Researchers report that Type 1 diabetes patients had moderately but significantly shorter TCRB CDR3s across all four CD4+ subsets.

The antigens these receptors bind are not known. The sample consisted of central memory CD4+ T cells from blood. The receptors were gathered from a woman under 40 with type 1 diabetes.

This clone was seen only a few times. The gene calls are TRBV5-4 and TRBJ2-1; 11 bases map to TRBD2. J gave up 2 bases and V 0 bases, and 4 bases lay outside the gene matches. Per the germline V gene, CDR1 is SGHNT and CDR2 is YYREEE (reference sequence). The CDR3 length is 17 residues. The chain's CDR3 is CASSLGLAGTTYNEQFF. CDR3 DNA sequence: TGTGCCAGCAGCTTGGGACTAGCGGGGACTACCTACAATGAGCAGTTCTTC.

J is TRBJ2-1 and V is TRBV11-2; TRBD1 matches 8 bases. V was clipped by 5 bases and J by 0 bases; unmatched bases: 3. Germline CDR1 is SGHAT and CDR2 is FQNNGV. The CDR3 has 15 amino acids. DNA for the CDR3: TGTGCCAGCAGCCCGACAGGGGACTCCTACAATGAGCAGTTCTTC. This encodes CASSPTGDSYNEQFF.

This chain links TRBV2 with TRBJ2-3; possible D gene TRBD2, 6 bases. The germline V and J ends were trimmed by 7 bases and 10 bases, with 12 bases remaining between them. This CDR3 region has 11 residues. The V gene's germline CDR1 is SNHLY and CDR2 FYNNEI. The CDR3 protein is CASTSGEPQYF. For the CDR3, the DNA is TGTGCCAGCACTTCGGGGGAGCCGCAGTATTTT.

The chain couples TRBV6-4 to TRBJ1-2, with a weak D call TRBD1 (5 bases). V was shortened by 7 bases and J by 5 bases, with 14 bases between the two germline ends. Germline V gene sequence: CDR1 MRHNA, CDR2 SNTAGT. The CDR3 covers 13 residues. The CDR3 protein is CASKVYRLYGYTF. The CDR3 DNA sequence: TGTGCCAGCAAAGTTTACAGGTTGTATGGCTACACCTTC.

CDR3 in amino acids: CASSMGAYNEQFF. Here the CDR3 DNA reads TGTGCCAGTAGTATGGGAGCATACAATGAGCAGTTCTTC. The V call is TRBV19, the J call TRBJ2-1, with D possibly matching TRBD2 (5 bases). The CDR3 length is 13 residues. Germline CDR1 and CDR2: LNHDA and SQIVND (reference sequence). Deletions cut 3 bases from V and 4 bases from J, with 7 bases between.

This clone was picked up a small number of times. The gene calls are TRBV28 and TRBJ2-3; 12 nucleotides line up with TRBD2. J lost 2 bases, V lost 6 bases, and 6 bases had no gene match. Germline CDR1 is MDHEN and CDR2 is SYDVKM. The CDR3 is 16 residues long. The CDR3 protein is CASRTRLAGATDTQYF. DNA of the CDR3: TGTGCCAGCAGAACCCGACTAGCGGGAGCCACAGATACGCAGTATTTT.

The J gene is TRBJ2-3, the V gene TRBV11-2, with D possibly matching TRBD1 (5 bases). Germline CDR1 reads SGHAT; CDR2 reads FQNNGV. V was clipped by 5 bases and J by 5 bases, with 8 bases between them. The CDR3 totals 12 residues. The CDR3 nucleotides are TGTGCCAGCAGCGAAAGGGGAGATACGCAGTATTTT. Amino acid sequence: CASSERGDTQYF.

This clone was counted a few times. The chain is built from TRBV13 and TRBJ2-5; perhaps TRBD1 as D (5 bases). The V end lost 0 bases, the J end lost 2 bases, and 7 bases lay between the germline ends. Germline CDR1 PRHDT, CDR2 FYEKMQ (reference sequence). CDR3 length: 14 amino acids. DNA for the CDR3: TGTGCCAGCAGCTTAGGCAGGGAACAAGAGACCCAGTACTTC. Translated, it gives CASSLGREQETQYF.

The chain joins TRBV27 to TRBJ2-2, with D tentatively TRBD1 (6 bases). This CDR3 is built from 15 residues. The V and J ends lost 4 bases and 4 bases respectively, with 13 bases between them. Germline CDR1 is MNHEY and CDR2 is SMNVEV (reference sequence). The CDR3 bases are TGTGCCAGCAGTTCAAGCGACAGGATCACCGGGGAGCTGTTTTTT. It codes for CASSSSDRITGELFF.

The chain links TRBV18 to TRBJ1-2, with unresolved D. This CDR3 is built from 16 residues. Germline V lookup: CDR1 KGHSH, CDR2 LQKENI. The V gene lost 2 bases and the J gene lost 5 bases, with 18 bases spanning the gap. The CDR3 DNA is TGTGCCAGCTCACCAGGCGGCGGCGGCGGTGTGTATGGCTACACCTTC. It codes for CASSPGGGGGVYGYTF.

This clone was seen more than once but under ten times. The chain links TRBV11-2 to TRBJ2-5; 8 nucleotides match TRBD2. This CDR3 region has 13 residues. CDR1 is SGHAT and CDR2 is FQNNGV in the germline V gene. V shed 5 bases and J 4 bases; nucleotides not matched to a gene: 3. The CDR3 here is CASSLAGGETQYF. For the CDR3, the DNA is TGTGCCAGCAGCCTCGCGGGAGGAGAGACCCAGTACTTC. The full variable domain, completed using reference TRBV11-2 and TRBJ2-5, is EAGVAQSPRYKIIEKRQSVAFWCNPISGHATLYWYQQILGQGPKLLIQFQNNGVVDDSQLPKDRFSAERLKGVDSTLKIQPAKLEDSAVYLCASSLAGGETQYFGPGTRLLVL.

This clone showed up just a few times. The J gene is TRBJ2-3, the V gene TRBV5-1; D call uncertain. The CDR3 consists of 14 residues. V dropped 0 bases and J dropped 2 bases, with 7 bases sitting between them. CDR1 is SGHRS, CDR2 YFSETQ, per germline. The CDR3 here is CASSLGAVTDTQYF. CDR3 DNA sequence: TGCGCCAGCAGCTTGGGGGCAGTCACAGATACGCAGTATTTT.

The rearrangement joins TRBV23-1 to TRBJ2-1; 7 bases fit TRBD1. TRBV23-1 is recorded as an ORF, its role being uncertain. The V and J ends lost 4 bases and 7 bases, in that order; junction bases with no gene match: 4. This CDR3 comprises 13 residues. CDR3: CASSRDRENEQFF. The CDR3 DNA follows: TGCGCCAGCAGTCGAGACAGGGAGAATGAGCAGTTCTTC.

Only a few counts were recorded for this clone. J is TRBJ1-1 and V is TRBV6-5; TRBD1 is a possible D gene (5 bases). V lost 6 bases and J lost 5, with 19 bases in between. Per germline, CDR1 MNHEY and CDR2 SVGAGI. CDR3 length equals 15 residues. The CDR3 is CASSPLRAGRTEAFF. The CDR3, as DNA: TGTGCCAGCAGCCCCCTACGGGCAGGGAGGACTGAAGCTTTCTTT.

This clone was observed a few times. The chain is built from TRBV19 and TRBJ1-5; D call uncertain. Germline loops: CDR1 LNHDA, CDR2 SQIVND (reference sequence). V shed 6 bases and J shed 3 bases, with 12 bases lying between them. The CDR3 is 14 residues long. The CDR3 region is CASSQDSYNQPQHF. In nucleotides, the CDR3 is TGTGCCAGTAGCCAAGACTCCTACAATCAGCCCCAGCATTTT.

This clone was counted only a few times. V is TRBV29-1 and J is TRBJ2-2; tentative D call: TRBD2 (6 bases). The V gene lost 5 bases and the J gene lost 0 bases, with 13 bases spanning the gap. Germline V gives CDR1 SQVTM, CDR2 ANQGSEA. The CDR3 totals 15 residues. CDR3 sequence reads: CSVLKRAPNTGELFF. CDR3 nucleotides: TGCAGCGTTCTAAAGCGGGCACCGAACACCGGGGAGCTGTTTTTT.

This chain uses TRBV7-8 with TRBJ1-5; D gene ambiguous. Germline V CDR1 and CDR2: SGHVS, FQNEAQ. V lost 4 bases and J lost 1, with 8 bases in between. The CDR3 contains 14 residues. The CDR3 reads CASSYSPSNQPQHF. The CDR3 coding sequence is TGTGCCAGCAGCTACAGTCCGAGCAATCAGCCCCAGCATTTT.

There are a few counts of this clone. V gene TRBV10-3 combines with J gene TRBJ2-3, with 9 bases identical to TRBD1. CDR1 and CDR2 from the germline V gene are ENHRY and SYGVKD. This CDR3 has 17 amino acids. Trimming at V came to 8 bases and at J to 5 bases, leaving 17 bases not matched to a gene. The CDR3 DNA reads as TGTGCCATCGCGACTGGGGCCGGGACAGGGATCAGAGATACGCAGTATTTT. Its translation is CAIATGAGTGIRDTQYF.

A few counts support this clone. The rearrangement joins TRBV2 to TRBJ2-1, with 11 bases matching TRBD2. The CDR3 runs to 14 residues. V was clipped by 8 bases and J by 4 bases; unmatched bases: 4. Per germline, CDR1 SNHLY and CDR2 FYNNEI. The CDR3 DNA follows: TGTGCCAGCGTTGGGACTAGCGGATACAATGAGCAGTTCTTC. Translating it yields CASVGTSGYNEQFF. Combining the CDR3 with reference TRBV2 and TRBJ2-1 gives the whole variable domain EPEVTQTPSHQVTQMGQEVILRCVPISNHLYFYWYRQILGQKVEFLVSFYNNEISEKSEIFDDQFSVERPDGSNFTLKIRSTKLEDSAMYFCASVGTSGYNEQFFGPGTRLTVL.

This chain joins TRBV7-3 and TRBJ2-3, with D perhaps matching TRBD2 (6 bases). The germline gives CDR1 SGHTA, CDR2 FQGTGA. V lost 2 bases, J lost 0 bases, and 15 bases lay in between. CDR3 size: 17 residues. CDR3 residues: CASSLGVAALSTDTQYF. The DNA for the CDR3 is TGTGCCAGCAGCTTAGGAGTAGCGGCCCTAAGCACAGATACGCAGTATTTT.

This clone was counted only a few times. This sequence joins TRBV27 and TRBJ2-7; 10 bases match TRBD2. CDR3 size: 14 residues. Looked up from germline, CDR1 is MNHEY and CDR2 is SMNVEV (reference sequence). The trim removed 8 bases at V and 4 bases at J, leaving 8 bases unmatched. The CDR3 loop is CASGTSALLYEQYF. CDR3 nucleotide sequence: TGTGCCAGCGGGACTAGCGCGTTATTGTACGAGCAGTACTTC.

The rearrangement joins TRBV19 to TRBJ1-5; possible D gene TRBD1, 5 bases. The V end was cut by 7 bases, the J end by 2 bases, with 15 bases between. Germline V CDR1 and CDR2: LNHDA, SQIVND (reference sequence). This CDR3 is built from 15 residues. The CDR3 DNA follows: TGTGCCAGTACCCCGGCGGGGGTCGGCAATCAGCCCCAGCATTTT. Protein: CASTPAGVGNQPQHF.

V usage is TRBV19 and J usage is TRBJ1-1, with D hard to call. Trimming took 9 bases from V and 0 from J, leaving 14 bases between them. The CDR3 length is 14 residues. The germline V gene encodes CDR1 LNHDA and CDR2 SQIVND (reference sequence). CDR3 DNA sequence: TGTGCCAGCAGCTGGACTGGGGTGAACACTGAAGCTTTCTTT. Amino acid sequence: CASSWTGVNTEAFF.

This clone came up a few times. The rearrangement uses TRBV6-6 and TRBJ2-3; D is perhaps TRBD2 (6 bases). The CDR3 sequence is 12 residues long. Deletions cut 8 bases from V and 4 bases from J, with 10 bases between. Germline V lookup: CDR1 MNHNY, CDR2 SVGAGI (reference sequence). For the CDR3, the DNA is TGTGCCAGCCGGTCGGGGGCAGATACGCAGTATTTT. Amino acids: CASRSGADTQYF.

Only a few counts were recorded for this clone. The chain uses TRBV9 and TRBJ1-4, with D maybe TRBD1 (5 bases). V gave up 6 bases and J gave up 0 bases, with 15 bases separating them. Per germline, CDR1 SGDLS and CDR2 YYNGEE. This CDR3 region has 16 residues. The CDR3 coding sequence is TGTGCCAGCACTCGGGGGAGTTTTGCAACTAATGAAAAACTGTTTTTT. Protein product: CASTRGSFATNEKLFF.

The sample holds a few counts of this clone. This sequence joins TRBV4-1 and TRBJ2-7; weak D call: TRBD1 (6 bases). Looked up from germline, CDR1 is MGHRA and CDR2 is YSYEKL. V lost 1 base, J lost 2 bases, and 9 bases lay in between. This CDR3 has 14 residues. CDR3 in amino acids: CASSQAPGAYEQYF. For the CDR3, the DNA is TGCGCCAGCAGCCAAGCCCCAGGGGCCTACGAGCAGTACTTC.

This chain uses TRBV5-6 with TRBJ1-3, with D possibly TRBD1 on 5 matching bases. The germline V and J ends were trimmed by 4 bases and 3 bases, with 14 bases remaining between them. Per germline, CDR1 SGHDT and CDR2 YYEEEE. This CDR3 spans 15 amino acids. The CDR3 DNA reads TGTGCCAGCAGCCCGAACGGGGGAAGTGGAAACACCATATATTTT. Translated: CASSPNGGSGNTIYF.

In its sample, this clone was seen a few times. The chain is built from TRBV21-1 and TRBJ1-1; the D call in the table, TRBD1, was not verified against the DNA. TRBV21-1 is shown as a pseudogene. The CDR3 loop spans 15 amino acids. The CDR3 region is CASSNGQLVNTEAFF. CDR3 nucleotide sequence: TGTGCCAGCAGCAATGGACAGTTAGTGAACACTGAAGCTTTCTTT.